The clone carrying this T cell receptor (beta chain) was seen more than once but under ten times. Its antigen remains unknown. These data come from a study of T-cell memory formation after mild COVID-19. Looking at the study overall: Each donor largely had its own TCR clusters.

General study results and limits: Contracting clones from day 15 to 85 showed balanced CD4/CD8; later expanders favored CD4+.

TCRdb independently ran MiXCR on the 5' RACE reads; one entry per CDR3 protein. The sample gives around 140,000 distinct CDR3 sequences, 6% of which show up once; around 1.9% is in the top ten. This clonotype was sampled from an adult woman who had mild COVID-19 (a few samples of this study predate the infection). Cell type and time point are not known. Sequenced input: PBMCs or a T cell subset sorted from them (not recorded which).

The CDR3 protein is CSVDLGDEQFF. In DNA form, the CDR3 reads TGCAGCGTTGATTTGGGAGATGAGCAGTTCTTC. The gene calls are TRBV29-1 and TRBJ2-1; D may be TRBD2 (5 bases). Germline V gene data show CDR1 as SQVTM and CDR2 as ANQGSEA. The CDR3 covers 11 residues. Trimming cost V 3 bases and J 8 bases, with 8 bases left between them.